The clone carrying this TCR beta chain has only one observation. There are 13 residues in the CDR3. The V end lost 3 bases, the J end lost 15 bases, and 15 bases lay between the germline ends. This entry comes from a study of blood T cell repertoires in COVID-19. Study overall: Collection of acute and convalescent COVID-19 samples took place in the United States, Italy and Spain. T cells, B-cell-depleted T cells, or PBMCs supplied cDNA or gDNA.

In the study's own analysis: Reference gene primer amplification yielded estimated nucleated cell counts. Some clones are missing from TCRdb's copy, which holds only in-frame ones; the method was immunoSEQ multiplex PCR. Clonal size and the V and J genes are those of that table, whereas D and trimming came from the DNA. The profile shows some 78,000 clones, around 89% of them singletons. Material for sequencing was peripheral blood. The source of this sequence is a woman older than 75 with active or convalescent COVID-19. This chain connects TRBV12-3 or TRBV12-4 to TRBJ1-6; D gene uncertain. The CDR3 sequence is CASSFRGIYHLHF. Written as DNA, the CDR3 is TGTGCCAGCAGTTTCCGAGGGATATATCACCTCCACTTT.